One and the same sample provided the 24 T cell receptor beta chains below, sequenced in a study of response to subunit inactivated influenza vaccine. Each CDR3 protein is one row after TCRdb ran MiXCR on the RT-PCR reads. The table has 550,000 to 800,000 distinct CDR3 sequences, around a sixth seen once. The sample consisted of PBMCs from blood, taken about 12 days after vaccination. Receptors originate from a man in his fifties who received an inactivated influenza vaccine.

This clonotype was picked up a small number of times. This chain connects TRBV27 to TRBJ2-1; 12 bases align to TRBD2. Germline CDR1 and CDR2: MNHEY and SMNVEV (reference sequence). V gave up 2 bases and J gave up 4 bases; unmatched junction bases: 6. CDR3 length: 17 residues. The CDR3 nucleotides are TGTGCCAGCAGTTTAAGACTAGCGGGGGTTAAATACAATGAGCAGTTCTTC. Translation gives CASSLRLAGVKYNEQFF.

V is TRBV20-1 and J is TRBJ2-7, with 9 bases identical to TRBD2. The V gene's germline CDR1 is DFQATT and CDR2 SNEGSKA (reference sequence). CDR3 size: 14 residues. With 3 bases clipped from V and 3 bases from J, the junction kept 6 bases outside the gene matches. The CDR3 region has the DNA TGCAGTGCTAGTAGCGGGAGAACCAGCTACGAGCAGTACTTC. It specifies CSASSGRTSYEQYF.

This chain joins TRBV6-1 and TRBJ2-1; 12 bases agree with TRBD2. CDR3 length: 16 amino acids. Germline V gene lookup returns CDR1 MNHNS and CDR2 SASEGT. V lost 6 bases to trimming and J lost 4 bases; unmatched junction nucleotides: 7. CDR3: CASRRLAGVQYNEQFF. The CDR3 nucleotides are TGTGCCAGCAGGCGACTAGCGGGAGTGCAATACAATGAGCAGTTCTTC.

In its sample, this clonotype was seen a few times. This chain's CDR3 is CASSFPPRTGWVQPQHF. CDR3 coding DNA: TGTGCCAGCAGCTTCCCGCCTAGGACAGGGTGGGTTCAGCCCCAGCATTTT. The chain employs TRBV7-8 and TRBJ1-5; TRBD1 matches 8 bases. Germline CDR1 and CDR2: SGHVS and FQNEAQ. The V gene end was trimmed by 3 bases and the J gene end by 6 bases; junction bases not matched to a gene: 13. This CDR3 is built from 17 residues.

This clonotype was detected ten times or more. This chain joins TRBV12-3 or TRBV12-4 and TRBJ2-7; 7 nucleotides match TRBD1. This CDR3 has 15 residues. With V trimmed by 3 bases and J by 0 bases, 5 bases remained unmatched. The CDR3 loop is CASSFQGTVSYEQYF. CDR3 sequence (DNA): TGTGCCAGCAGTTTCCAAGGGACAGTCTCCTACGAGCAGTACTTC.

The V and J genes are TRBV20-1 and TRBJ2-1; no firm D call. Per the germline V gene, CDR1 is DFQATT and CDR2 is SNEGSKA (reference sequence). Trimming removed 3 bases at V and 0 bases at J, with 12 bases between. The CDR3 is made up of 15 amino acids. The CDR3 loop reads CSASGPYSSYNEQFF. The CDR3 coding sequence is TGCAGTGCTAGCGGACCATACAGCTCCTACAATGAGCAGTTCTTC.

CDR3 DNA: TGTGCCAGCAGTTACTCGATGGGCTGGGGTCGAACCGGGGAGCTGTTTTTT. Translation: CASSYSMGWGRTGELFF. The chain links TRBV6-5 to TRBJ2-2; no clear D gene. The CDR3 has 17 residues. V gave up 0 bases and J gave up 5 bases, with 16 bases separating them. Germline values: CDR1 MNHEY, CDR2 SVGAGI.

The V and J genes are TRBV7-2 and TRBJ2-7; TRBD2 agrees at 11 bases. This CDR3 has 15 amino acids. CDR1 SGHTA and CDR2 FQGNSA come from the germline V gene. V lost 5 bases to trimming and J lost 3 bases; unmatched junction nucleotides: 6. CDR3 nucleotide sequence: TGTGCCAGCAGCCTAGGACTAGCGGGTTTCTACGAGCAGTACTTC. Its protein product is CASSLGLAGFYEQYF.

The sample holds a few counts of this clonotype. The rearrangement uses TRBV12-3 or TRBV12-4 and TRBJ1-4; 8 bases align to TRBD1. J lost 10 bases, V lost 2 bases, and 6 bases had no gene match. The CDR3 totals 14 residues. The CDR3 coding sequence is TGTGCCAGCAGTTTATCGGGACAGGTTATAAAACTGTTTTTT. Translating gives CASSLSGQVIKLFF.

J is TRBJ2-1 and V is TRBV7-8; TRBD2 matches 8 bases. The CDR3 sequence is 15 residues long. The germline V gene encodes CDR1 SGHVS and CDR2 FQNEAQ. The ends lost 2 bases at V and 9 bases at J; junction bases unmatched: 9. The chain's CDR3 is CASSLRASGPGEQFF. CDR3 in DNA: TGTGCCAGCAGCTTACGGGCTAGCGGGCCGGGTGAGCAGTTCTTC.

CDR3 residues: CSAPNRGSNNEQFF. CDR3 coding DNA: TGCAGTGCTCCGAACAGGGGTTCCAACAATGAGCAGTTCTTC. This sequence joins TRBV20-1 and TRBJ2-1, with 7 nucleotides matching TRBD1. This CDR3 comprises 14 residues. V trimming: 5 bases; J trimming: 5 bases; junction bases outside the gene matches: 9. Per germline, CDR1 DFQATT and CDR2 SNEGSKA (reference sequence).

This clonotype was picked up a small number of times. The rearrangement links TRBV20-1 to TRBJ2-5; 7 nucleotides match TRBD1. V lost 4 bases to trimming and J lost 1 base; unmatched junction nucleotides: 3. The V gene's germline CDR1 is DFQATT and CDR2 SNEGSKA (reference sequence). CDR3 length: 13 amino acids. The CDR3 here is CSAKRQGQETQYF. Here the CDR3 DNA reads TGCAGTGCTAAACGACAGGGCCAAGAGACCCAGTACTTC.

This chain uses TRBV28 with TRBJ2-1, with D perhaps being TRBD1 or TRBD2 (6 bases each). The CDR3 length is 13 residues. V lost 11 bases to trimming and J lost 2 bases, with 13 bases between them. Germline CDR1 reads MDHEN; CDR2 reads SYDVKM. The chain's CDR3 is CALQGGTYNEQFF. CDR3 bases: TGTGCCTTACAGGGAGGAACCTACAATGAGCAGTTCTTC. Variable domain in full (rest from reference TRBV28 and TRBJ2-1): DVKVTQSSRYLVKRTGEKVFLECVQDMDHENMFWYRQDPGLGLRLIYFSYDVKMKEKGDIPEGYSVSREKKERFSLILESASTNQTSMYLCALQGGTYNEQFFGPGTRLTVL.

This clonotype was seen only a few times. This chain links TRBV29-1 with TRBJ1-1; D is perhaps TRBD1 (5 bases). Per the germline V gene, CDR1 is SQVTM and CDR2 is ANQGSEA. This CDR3 comprises 11 residues. V lost 7 bases to trimming and J lost 11 bases, with 17 bases between them. DNA for the CDR3: TGCAGCGACACCACGGGGGGAACGGCTTTCTTT. This codes for CSDTTGGTAFF.

This clonotype was counted a few times. The chain employs TRBV20-1 and TRBJ2-5; 12 bases are a match to TRBD1. The V segment lost 1 base and the J segment 5 bases; nucleotides outside the gene matches: 8. This CDR3 is built from 16 residues. CDR1 is DFQATT, CDR2 SNEGSKA, per germline (reference sequence). Here the CDR3 DNA reads TGCAGTGCTAGAGGGGACAGGGGGCTTTTGATGGAGACCCAGTACTTC. Translating gives CSARGDRGLLMETQYF.

In this sample, this clonotype turned up a few times. V and J are TRBV7-2 and TRBJ2-3, with a weak D call TRBD2 (7 bases). V lost 4 bases, J lost 6 bases, and 23 bases lay in between. In germline, CDR1 is SGHTA, CDR2 FQGNSA. The CDR3 spans 17 residues. The DNA for the CDR3 is TGTGCCAGCAGCTCGAGGGGGGGAGGTGGGGGGCTGGATACGCAGTATTTT. As protein: CASSSRGGGGGLDTQYF.

V usage is TRBV2 and J usage is TRBJ2-1; possible D gene TRBD1, 6 bases. The germline CDR1 and CDR2 sequences are SNHLY and FYNNEI. The CDR3 covers 12 residues. V was clipped by 4 bases and J by 9 bases, with 10 bases between them. CDR3: CASSGSRGEQFF. CDR3 sequence (DNA): TGTGCCAGCAGTGGGAGCAGGGGTGAGCAGTTCTTC.

In this sample, this clonotype turned up many times. The chain joins TRBV24-1 to TRBJ2-2; tentatively, D is TRBD1 (6 bases). CDR1 KGHDR and CDR2 SFDVKD come from the germline V gene. CDR3 size: 15 residues. V was cut by 5 bases and J by 7 bases, with 16 bases left in between. CDR3 DNA sequence: TGTGCCACCAGTGCCGTACAGGGTGGAGGCGGGGAGCTGTTTTTT. Translating it yields CATSAVQGGGGELFF.

This clonotype was detected many times. With a much larger clone just one base away, this may be a read error. The V call is TRBV10-3, the J call TRBJ2-1, with D unclear. In germline, CDR1 is ENHRY, CDR2 SYGVKD. V gave up 2 bases and J gave up 8 bases, with 4 bases separating them. CDR3 length: 11 residues. The CDR3 spells CAISEGDEQFF. CDR3 nucleotides: TGTGCCATCAGTGAGGGTGATGAGCAGTTCTTC.

V and J are TRBV5-1 and TRBJ2-7, with no clear D. Trimming pared 1 base from V and 2 bases from J, leaving 13 bases between. The CDR3 is 15 residues long. Germline assignment: CDR1 SGHRS and CDR2 YFSETQ. CDR3 nucleotides: TGCGCCAGCAGCTTGTCGGGCAGTACCACCTACGAGCAGTACTTC. Translated: CASSLSGSTTYEQYF.

This clonotype has a handful of counts. This sequence joins TRBV6-2 or TRBV6-3 and TRBJ2-7; no clear D gene. Trimming removed 2 bases from V and 0 bases from J, with 11 bases in between. CDR3 length: 15 amino acids. Germline values: CDR1 MNHEY, CDR2 SVGEGT. The CDR3 here is CASSYGEHYSYEQYF. The CDR3 DNA reads TGTGCCAGCAGTTACGGGGAACATTACTCCTACGAGCAGTACTTC.

This clonotype has a handful of counts. The chain combines TRBV28 with TRBJ2-7; D is undetermined. Germline loops: CDR1 MDHEN, CDR2 SYDVKM. The CDR3 covers 12 residues. The V end was cut by 6 bases, the J end by 2 bases, with 8 bases between. The CDR3 region is CASRDRPYEQYF. The DNA for the CDR3 is TGTGCCAGCAGGGACCGGCCCTACGAGCAGTACTTC.

This clonotype was counted a few times. The junction departs from the called germline gene at one end, perhaps through a read error. The rearrangement joins TRBV6-5 to TRBJ2-5, with 11 bases fitting TRBD2. The CDR3 is 16 residues long. CDR1 MNHEY and CDR2 SVGAGI come from the germline V gene. As DNA, the CDR3 is TGTGCCAGCAGTCACTCTAGCGGGGGGCCCGGAGAGACCCAGTACTTC. Amino acids: CASSHSSGGPGETQYF.

This clonotype was observed at least ten times. This rearrangement joins TRBV5-4 to TRBJ2-1; either TRBD1 or TRBD2 may fit D (6 bases each). The germline V and J ends were trimmed by 5 bases and 9 bases, with 18 bases remaining between them. The CDR3 runs to 14 residues. The germline CDR1 and CDR2 sequences are SGHNT and YYREEE (reference sequence). CDR3 DNA sequence: TGTGCCAGCAGTCGGGGGCAGGGCCGTGGTGAGCAGTTCTTC. Encoded protein: CASSRGQGRGEQFF.